These T cell receptor beta chains were read from a single sample in a study of identical twins. TCRdb re-derived calls from the 5' RACE reads in MiXCR, one entry per CDR3 protein. Of about 900,000 distinct CDR3 sequences detected, over 9% appear once; the ten largest clones hold 1.5% to 2%. The sample was also reused in another study, on yellow fever vaccine responses in identical twins.

Input material: PBMCs. The source is a woman aged 18-35 years in good health. Both conserved end residues are part of each CDR3. The order of the fields is J gene, clone size, V gene, D gene, CDR3 protein, CDR3 DNA. D genes are given only for firm matches. Clone size is shown for a subset of rows, as once, few, many or a class of expanded clone.

>TRBJ2-2|NA|TRBV2|NA
CASSPRDMNTGELFF
TGTGCCAGCAGCCCCCGGGACATGAACACCGGGGAGCTGTTTTTT
>TRBJ2-2|once|TRBV18|NA
CASSPMPDRELFF
TGTGCCAGCTCACCCATGCCCGATCGGGAGCTGTTTTTT
>TRBJ2-5|NA|TRBV25-1|NA
CASRRGGQQETQYF
TGTGCCAGCAGGAGGGGGGGGCAACAAGAGACCCAGTACTTC
>TRBJ1-5|NA|TRBV29-1|NA
CSVGEGTNQPQHF
TGCAGCGTTGGGGAAGGGACCAATCAGCCCCAGCATTTT
>TRBJ2-2|few|TRBV25-1|NA
CASYGALAPANTGELFF
TGTGCCAGTTACGGGGCACTAGCCCCCGCGAACACCGGGGAGCTGTTTTTT
>TRBJ2-7|NA|TRBV7-8|NA
CASSIFPGPQYEQYF
TGTGCCAGCAGCATATTTCCGGGACCTCAGTACGAGCAGTACTTC
>TRBJ2-5|few|TRBV29-1|TRBD2
CSVTRTSGRSETQYF
TGCAGCGTTACCAGGACTAGCGGAAGATCAGAGACCCAGTACTTC
>TRBJ2-1|few|TRBV4-2|NA
CASGRRDEQFF
TGTGCCAGCGGCCGACGCGATGAGCAGTTCTTC
>TRBJ1-1|NA|TRBV6-2/TRBV6-3|NA
CASTVGRTEAFF
TGTGCCAGCACCGTGGGGCGGACTGAAGCTTTCTTT
>TRBJ2-5|few|TRBV10-2|TRBD1
CASSLQGQQETQYF
TGCGCCAGCAGCCTACAGGGGCAGCAAGAGACCCAGTACTTC
>TRBJ2-1|NA|TRBV9|TRBD2
CASSVGGGPHNEQFF
TGTGCCAGCAGCGTCGGGGGAGGGCCCCACAATGAGCAGTTCTTC
>TRBJ2-3|many|TRBV12-3/TRBV12-4|TRBD2
CASSNPGLAGIDTQYF
TGTGCCAGCAGTAATCCGGGACTAGCGGGGATAGATACGCAGTATTTT
>TRBJ2-3|NA|TRBV10-3|TRBD1
CAISGTGGTQYF
TGTGCCATCAGTGGGACAGGGGGTACGCAGTATTTT
>TRBJ1-6|NA|TRBV12-3/TRBV12-4|NA
CASSLVQNNSPLHF
TGTGCCAGCAGTTTAGTACAGAATAATTCACCCCTCCACTTT
>TRBJ1-1|few|TRBV5-1|NA
CASSLGWGAGNTEAFF
TGCGCCAGCAGCTTGGGGTGGGGGGCAGGAAACACTGAAGCTTTCTTT
>TRBJ1-2|few|TRBV10-3|TRBD1
CAIRTQDRGGYGYTF
TGTGCCATCAGAACCCAAGACAGGGGAGGCTATGGCTACACCTTC
>TRBJ1-2|many|TRBV5-1|NA
CASRKDTNYGYTF
TGCGCCAGCAGAAAGGACACCAACTATGGCTACACCTTC
>TRBJ2-5|NA|TRBV24-1|TRBD2
CATSGREGQETQYF
TGTGCCACCAGTGGCCGGGAGGGCCAAGAGACCCAGTACTTC
>TRBJ2-1|NA|TRBV12-3/TRBV12-4|NA
CASSLGTLRTHNEQFF
TGTGCCAGCAGTTTAGGGACCTTGAGGACCCACAATGAGCAGTTCTTC
>TRBJ2-2|few|TRBV6-1|TRBD1
CASSPRGQGANTGELFF
TGTGCCAGCAGCCCTCGGGGACAGGGAGCGAACACCGGGGAGCTGTTTTTT
>TRBJ2-5|once|TRBV20-1|TRBD2
CSARPGLAAQETQYF
TGCAGTGCCCGACCCGGACTAGCGGCCCAAGAGACCCAGTACTTC
>TRBJ2-3|NA|TRBV6-2/TRBV6-3|NA
CASQPVRPTDTQYF
TGTGCCAGCCAACCGGTCCGGCCCACAGATACGCAGTATTTT
>TRBJ2-1|many|TRBV7-9|TRBD1
CASSFPGQRYNEQFF
TGTGCCAGCAGCTTCCCGGGACAGCGCTACAATGAGCAGTTCTTC
>TRBJ1-5|many|TRBV20-1|NA
CSARQGLDQPQHF
TGCAGTGCTAGACAGGGGTTAGATCAGCCCCAGCATTTT
>TRBJ2-7|NA|TRBV15|NA
CAISSFTDGEQYF
TGTGCCATCAGCAGTTTTACCGACGGAGAGCAGTACTTC
>TRBJ2-3|few|TRBV7-2|NA
CASSLFLGSTDTQYF
TGTGCCAGCAGCTTATTCTTAGGTAGCACAGATACGCAGTATTTT
>TRBJ2-5|NA|TRBV27|NA
CASSPTGAAGSETQYF
TGTGCCAGCAGTCCGACGGGAGCCGCCGGATCGGAGACCCAGTACTTC
>TRBJ1-5|NA|TRBV20-1|NA
CSARSGTPIYSNQPQHF
TGCAGTGCTAGATCCGGGACACCAATTTATAGCAATCAGCCCCAGCATTTT
>TRBJ2-4|NA|TRBV25-1|TRBD1
CASSEFGTGSNIQYF
TGTGCCAGCAGTGAATTTGGGACAGGGTCGAACATTCAGTACTTC
>TRBJ1-5|NA|TRBV7-9|NA
CASSLETALPQHF
TGTGCCAGCAGCTTAGAGACAGCCCTGCCCCAGCATTTT
>TRBJ1-6|many|TRBV29-1|NA
CSVRAAYNSPLHF
TGCAGCGTAAGGGCAGCCTATAATTCACCCCTCCACTTT
>TRBJ1-2|NA|TRBV29-1|NA
CSVLAAGRNYGYTF
TGCAGCGTTCTCGCCGCGGGGCGGAACTATGGCTACACCTTC
>TRBJ2-1|few|TRBV7-2|NA
CASSLWAGGPYNEQFF
TGTGCCAGCAGCTTATGGGCCGGAGGGCCCTACAATGAGCAGTTCTTC
>TRBJ2-2|NA|TRBV5-1|NA
CASSPVVATPAGELFF
TGCGCCAGCAGCCCCGTAGTGGCTACTCCCGCCGGGGAGCTGTTTTTT
>TRBJ1-1|NA|TRBV7-9|NA
CASRVTVNTEAFF
TGTGCCAGCAGGGTGACGGTGAACACTGAAGCTTTCTTT
>TRBJ2-7|many|TRBV28|TRBD1
CASSQTGGRYEQYF
TGTGCCAGCAGTCAAACAGGGGGCAGATACGAGCAGTACTTC
>TRBJ2-2|few|TRBV4-1|NA
CASSQALSGGELFF
TGCGCCAGCAGCCAAGCACTTTCTGGCGGGGAGCTGTTTTTT
>TRBJ1-6|few|TRBV20-1|TRBD1
CAAGTGYNSPLHF
TGCGCGGCTGGGACAGGATATAATTCACCCCTCCACTTT
>TRBJ2-1|few|TRBV5-1|TRBD2
CASNPLGGRNGIDEQFF
TGCGCCAGCAACCCCCTGGGCGGGAGAAATGGTATCGATGAGCAGTTCTTC
>TRBJ2-3|NA|TRBV3-1|NA
CASSLAVGAGAITDTQYF
TGTGCCAGCAGCCTGGCCGTGGGGGCGGGGGCCATCACAGATACGCAGTATTTT
>TRBJ2-3|few|TRBV12-3/TRBV12-4|NA
CASSLLGVRDTQYF
TGTGCCAGCAGTTTGCTGGGCGTCCGGGATACGCAGTATTTT